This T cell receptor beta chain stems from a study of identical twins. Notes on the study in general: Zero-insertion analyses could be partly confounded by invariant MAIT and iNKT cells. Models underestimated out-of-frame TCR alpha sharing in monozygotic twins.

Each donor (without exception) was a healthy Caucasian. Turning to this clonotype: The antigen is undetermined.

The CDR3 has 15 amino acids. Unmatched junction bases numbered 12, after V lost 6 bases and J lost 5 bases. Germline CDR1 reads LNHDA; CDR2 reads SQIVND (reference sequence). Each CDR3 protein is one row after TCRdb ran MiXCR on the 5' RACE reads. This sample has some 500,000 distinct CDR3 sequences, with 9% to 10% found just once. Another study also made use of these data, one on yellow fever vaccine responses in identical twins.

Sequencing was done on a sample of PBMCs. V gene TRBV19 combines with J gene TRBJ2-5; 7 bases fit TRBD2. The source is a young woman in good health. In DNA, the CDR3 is TGTGCCAGTAGCCCCCTTTCGGGGGGTCGGGAGACCCAGTACTTC. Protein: CASSPLSGGRETQYF.